Listed here is a single T cell receptor (beta chain). The data were taken from a study of blood T cell repertoires in COVID-19. Study details: Samples taken during acute and convalescent COVID-19 were collected in the United States, Italy and Spain. Sources were T cells, B-cell-depleted T cells, or PBMCs; the material itself was cDNA or gDNA.

Authors' processing steps: How many nucleated cells were present was estimated from reference gene primer amplification. Libraries were prepared by immunoSEQ multiplex PCR; TCRdb keeps only in-frame clonotypes and omits some of them. V, J and clone size are taken as reported in that table, and D and trimming were inferred from the DNA itself. The table lists some 120,000 clones, more than 75% of them singletons. V was cut by 2 bases and J by 8 bases, with 15 bases left in between. This CDR3 region has 13 residues. CDR1 and CDR2 (germline): SQVTM, ANQGSEA. This chain links TRBV29-1 with TRBJ1-1, with D perhaps matching TRBD1 (5 bases). Specimen: peripheral blood. The clonotype originates from a human donor in a cohort sampled during active COVID-19. CDR3 region: CSVELNLGLEAFF. DNA for the CDR3: TGCAGCGTTGAATTGAATTTGGGACTAGAAGCTTTCTTT. Looking up the rest from reference TRBV29-1 and TRBJ1-1 gives the full variable domain: SAVISQKPSRDICQRGTSLTIQCQVDSQVTMMFWYRQQPGQSLTLIATANQGSEATYESGFVIDKFPISRPNLTFSTLTVSNMSPEDSSIYLCSVELNLGLEAFFGQGTRLTVV.